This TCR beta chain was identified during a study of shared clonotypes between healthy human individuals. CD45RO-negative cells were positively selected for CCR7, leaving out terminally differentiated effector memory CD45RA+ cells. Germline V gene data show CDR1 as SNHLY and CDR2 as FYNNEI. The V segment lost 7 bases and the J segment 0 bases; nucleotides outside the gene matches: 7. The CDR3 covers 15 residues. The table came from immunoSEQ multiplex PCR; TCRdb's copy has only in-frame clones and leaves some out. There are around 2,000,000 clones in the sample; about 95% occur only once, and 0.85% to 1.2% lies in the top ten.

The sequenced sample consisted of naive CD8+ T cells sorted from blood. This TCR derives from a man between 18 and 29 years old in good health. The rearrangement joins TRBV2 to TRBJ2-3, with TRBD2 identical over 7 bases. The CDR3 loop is CASNDAGDSTDTQYF. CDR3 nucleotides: TGTGCCAGCAACGATGCGGGGGATAGCACAGATACGCAGTATTTT. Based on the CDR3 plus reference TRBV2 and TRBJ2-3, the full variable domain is EPEVTQTPSHQVTQMGQEVILRCVPISNHLYFYWYRQILGQKVEFLVSFYNNEISEKSEIFDDQFSVERPDGSNFTLKIRSTKLEDSAMYFCASNDAGDSTDTQYFGPGTRLTVL.